These 23 T cell receptor beta chains came from one sample sequenced in a study of glioma-infiltrating T cells after dendritic cell vaccination. Libraries were prepared by immunoSEQ multiplex PCR; TCRdb keeps only in-frame clonotypes and omits some of them. This sample yields roughly 100,000 clones, of which roughly four fifths are seen a single time; less than 7.5% belongs to the top ten. Indicated time point: after dendritic cell vaccination, including at tumor progression/relapse. Material: blood, obtained after dendritic cell vaccination. The receptors derive from a human donor with glioblastoma.

The CDR3 spells CASSRAGGQETQYF. DNA of the CDR3: TGTGCCAGCAGCCGGGCGGGGGGGCAAGAGACCCAGTACTTC. V and J are TRBV7-2 and TRBJ2-5; 9 nucleotides match TRBD2. The V gene end was trimmed by 5 bases and the J gene end by 2 bases; junction bases not matched to a gene: 3. CDR1 and CDR2 from the germline V gene are SGHTA and FQGNSA. The CDR3 runs to 14 residues.

The genes are TRBV6-1 and TRBJ2-3; perhaps TRBD2 as D (5 bases). V lost 5 bases and J lost 0, with 12 bases in between. The CDR3 length is 15 residues. CDR1 and CDR2 from the germline V gene are MNHNS and SASEGT. The CDR3 region has the DNA TGTGCCAGCAGTCGATCTGCTAGCAGCACAGATACGCAGTATTTT. Translating gives CASSRSASSTDTQYF.

This clone was recorded once. V gene TRBV7-2 combines with J gene TRBJ2-4, with D hard to call. The CDR3 runs 14 residues. Trimming left V 1 base short and J 7 bases short, with 11 bases between. Germline CDR1 and CDR2: SGHTA and FQGNSA. This CDR3 reads CASSLDENENIQYF. The CDR3 bases are TGTGCCAGCAGCTTAGATGAGAACGAGAACATTCAGTACTTC.

The CDR3 nucleotides are TGCGCCAGCAGCCGAGAACCGGGACAGGGGGACGAAAAACTGTTTTTT. Residues: CASSREPGQGDEKLFF. The genes are TRBV5-1 and TRBJ1-4; TRBD1 matches 11 bases. The V and J ends lost 4 bases and 8 bases, in that order; junction bases with no gene match: 10. In germline, CDR1 is SGHRS, CDR2 YFSETQ. This CDR3 has 16 amino acids.

Worth noting for this clone: Germline is not matched at one junction end, which may reflect a read error. V usage is TRBV9 and J usage is TRBJ2-1, with 9 nucleotides matching TRBD1. The germline gives CDR1 SGDLS, CDR2 YYNGEE. The CDR3 is 14 residues long. In DNA, the CDR3 is TGTGCCGGCAGCGTTGGGACAGGGTTCAATGAGCAGTTCTTC. This translates into CAGSVGTGFNEQFF.

V gene TRBV25-1 combines with J gene TRBJ1-2; D is unresolved. V dropped 2 bases and J dropped 2 bases, with 15 bases sitting between them. From germline, CDR1 is MGHDK and CDR2 SYGVNS. The length of the CDR3 is 16 residues. The CDR3 protein is CASSEGQQPRNYGYTF. Here the CDR3 DNA reads TGTGCCAGCAGTGAAGGCCAACAGCCTCGGAACTATGGCTACACCTTC.

This clone was seen just once. At one end, the junction sequence differs from germline, possibly due to a read error. CDR3 loop: CASSLAGTSIDTQYF. DNA for the CDR3: TGCGCCAGCAGCTTGGCGGGGACTAGCATAGATACGCAGTATTTT. The chain carries TRBV5-1 and TRBJ2-3; 9 nucleotides match TRBD2. Germline assignment: CDR1 SGHRS and CDR2 YFSETQ. This CDR3 contains 15 residues.

J is TRBJ2-3 and V is TRBV4-2; 8 positions match TRBD1. The length of the CDR3 is 16 residues. V was pared by 4 bases and J by 0 bases, with 6 bases of the junction left unmatched. Germline loops: CDR1 LGHNA, CDR2 YNFKEQ. The CDR3: CASSPRTGKSTDTQYF. CDR3 bases: TGTGCCAGCAGCCCCCGGACAGGGAAAAGCACAGATACGCAGTATTTT.

The chain is built from TRBV9 and TRBJ1-6; no clear D gene. Looked up from germline, CDR1 is SGDLS and CDR2 is YYNGEE. This CDR3 comprises 16 residues. The ends were cut back, 0 bases at V and 0 bases at J, with 7 bases in the middle. This chain's CDR3 is CASSVGHSSYNSPLHF. CDR3 nucleotides: TGTGCCAGCAGCGTAGGTCACAGCTCCTATAATTCACCCCTCCACTTT.

This clone was recorded a few times. V and J are TRBV4-1 and TRBJ2-7; TRBD1 aligns across 9 bases. V trimming: 1 base; J trimming: 0 bases; junction bases outside the gene matches: 7. The CDR3 contains 17 residues. Germline V gene data show CDR1 as MGHRA and CDR2 as YSYEKL. DNA of the CDR3: TGCGCCAGCAGCCAAGGTGGGACAGGGAAACCCTCCTACGAGCAGTACTTC. This translates into CASSQGGTGKPSYEQYF.

CDR3 in DNA: TGTGCCAGTAGTACCAGAAATATGAACACTGAAGCTTTCTTT. It is translated as CASSTRNMNTEAFF. The genes are TRBV19 and TRBJ1-1, with D unresolved. This CDR3 is 14 amino acids long. From germline, CDR1 is LNHDA and CDR2 SQIVND (reference sequence). V lost 4 bases to trimming and J lost 0 bases, with 9 bases between them.

This clone came up once. The rearrangement links TRBV13 to TRBJ1-4; TRBD1 aligns across 7 bases. Germline loops: CDR1 PRHDT, CDR2 FYEKMQ (reference sequence). V lost 5 bases, J lost 5 bases, and 8 bases stayed unmatched. This CDR3 contains 15 residues. The DNA for the CDR3 is TGTGCCAGCAGCCCCCAGGGGGGCCTAAATGAAAAACTGTTTTTT. This sequence encodes CASSPQGGLNEKLFF.

This clone has just a few counts. The V call is TRBV4-2, the J call TRBJ2-5; TRBD2 agrees at 9 bases. In germline, CDR1 is LGHNA, CDR2 YNFKEQ. This CDR3 comprises 16 residues. V was clipped by 6 bases and J by 2 bases; unmatched bases: 10. CDR3 coding DNA: TGTGCCAGCAGTCCAATACCGACTAGCGGACAAGAGACCCAGTACTTC. Its translation is CASSPIPTSGQETQYF.

The CDR3 DNA follows: TGTGCCAGTAGTACCCGGACAGGGAGCACTGAAGCTTTCTTT. As protein: CASSTRTGSTEAFF. V gene TRBV19 combines with J gene TRBJ1-1; 8 nucleotides agree with TRBD1. The germline V gene encodes CDR1 LNHDA and CDR2 SQIVND (reference sequence). There are 14 residues in the CDR3. V was clipped by 4 bases and J by 4 bases; unmatched bases: 5.

The rearrangement uses TRBV27 and TRBJ2-7; TRBD2 matches at 11 bases. Looked up from germline, CDR1 is MNHEY and CDR2 is SMNVEV (reference sequence). The CDR3 is 16 residues long. Losses at the gene ends were 5 bases for V and 0 bases for J; bases not matched to a gene: 6. CDR3 residues: CASSQTSGGDSYEQYF. The DNA for the CDR3 is TGTGCCAGCAGTCAAACTAGCGGGGGAGACTCCTACGAGCAGTACTTC.

V and J are TRBV19 and TRBJ2-2; a weak D match, TRBD1 (5 bases). Per germline, CDR1 LNHDA and CDR2 SQIVND (reference sequence). Trimming removed 9 bases at V and 6 bases at J, with 17 bases between. The CDR3 contains 14 residues. In DNA, the CDR3 is TGTGCCAGCCATGACAGTTCGAGACCCGGGGAGCTGTTTTTT. Protein: CASHDSSRPGELFF.

By sample fraction, this clone is medium-sized. The chain couples TRBV15 to TRBJ2-7; 7 nucleotides match TRBD2. CDR3 size: 17 residues. J gave up 1 base and V 0 bases, and 9 bases lay outside the gene matches. The germline V gene has CDR1 LNHNV and CDR2 YYDKDF (reference sequence). For the CDR3, the DNA is TGTGCCACCAGCAGAGATCACGGCGGGAGAAGGTCCTACGAGCAGTACTTC. Protein product: CATSRDHGGRRSYEQYF. Full variable domain (rest looked up from reference TRBV15 and TRBJ2-7): DAMVIQNPRYQVTQFGKPVTLSCSQTLNHNVMYWYQQKSSQAPKLLFHYYDKDFNNEADTPDNFQSRRPNTSFCFLDIRSPGLGDTAMYLCATSRDHGGRRSYEQYFGPGTRLTVT.

This rearrangement joins TRBV7-2 to TRBJ2-3, with a tentative D call TRBD1 (5 bases). The CDR3 totals 13 residues. Germline assignment: CDR1 SGHTA and CDR2 FQGNSA. V was cut by 1 base and J by 3 bases, with 5 bases left in between. CDR3 nucleotide sequence: TGTGCCAGCAGCTTAGACAGGACAGATACGCAGTATTTT. Its protein is CASSLDRTDTQYF.

The genes are TRBV15 and TRBJ2-1, with 9 bases aligning to TRBD2. J lost 1 base, V lost 0 bases, and 16 bases had no gene match. The CDR3 is 21 residues long. In germline, CDR1 is LNHNV, CDR2 YYDKDF (reference sequence). The CDR3 here is CATSRDFAGGPHVRSYNEQFF. CDR3 sequence (DNA): TGTGCCACCAGCAGAGATTTCGCGGGGGGGCCTCATGTAAGGTCCTACAATGAGCAGTTCTTC.

About this clone: At one end the junction does not follow the germline gene, possibly because of a read error. This rearrangement joins TRBV7-7 to TRBJ2-7; D might be TRBD2 (7 bases). The germline CDR1 and CDR2 sequences are SSHAT and FNYEAQ (reference sequence). This CDR3 contains 16 residues. The DNA of the CDR3 is TGTGCTAGCAGCTCGCGGCCGGGGGGCTTCCCCTATGAGCAGTACTTC. This sequence encodes CASSSRPGGFPYEQYF.

The V gene is TRBV19, the J gene TRBJ1-2; 8 bases line up with TRBD1. Germline CDR1 reads LNHDA; CDR2 reads SQIVND (reference sequence). Trimming at V came to 9 bases and at J to 7 bases, leaving 4 bases not matched to a gene. The CDR3 has 11 residues. CDR3 protein: CASQGAGGYTF. CDR3 sequence (DNA): TGTGCCAGCCAGGGGGCTGGTGGCTACACCTTC.

The chain recombines TRBV10-3 with TRBJ1-5; no clear D gene. The CDR3 has 15 residues. Germline lookup yields CDR1 ENHRY and CDR2 SYGVKD. Trimming took 2 bases from V and 4 from J, leaving 12 bases between them. CDR3 region: CAISEPVRRNQPQHF. CDR3 sequence (DNA): TGTGCCATCAGTGAGCCAGTACGGCGGAATCAGCCCCAGCATTTT.

The chain is built from TRBV5-1 and TRBJ2-7, with 12 bases fitting TRBD1. CDR3 size: 14 residues. Germline CDR1 and CDR2: SGHRS and YFSETQ. V dropped 5 bases and J dropped 7; count of bases not matched to a gene: 7. The CDR3 loop is CASSEGTGGWEQYF. CDR3 coding DNA: TGCGCCAGCAGTGAAGGGACAGGGGGCTGGGAGCAGTACTTC. The full variable domain, its missing parts supplied by reference TRBV5-1 and TRBJ2-7, is KAGVTQTPRYLIKTRGQQVTLSCSPISGHRSVSWYQQTPGQGLQFLFEYFSETQRNKGNFPGRFSGRQFSNSRSEMNVSTLELGDSALYLCASSEGTGGWEQYFGPGTRLTVT.